This T cell receptor beta chain was found in a study of cytomegalovirus exposure and HLA in healthy donors. The study ran its PCR with 60 Vbeta and 13 Jbeta primers. Libraries were prepared by immunoSEQ multiplex PCR; TCRdb keeps only in-frame clonotypes and omits some of them. Here the sample spans fewer than 300,000 clones, approximately 80% being singletons. Germline-derived CDR1 and CDR2 are MNHNS and SASEGT. CDR3 size: 17 residues. The V end lost 2 bases, the J end lost 4 bases, and 20 bases lay between the germline ends. Turning to this clone: Its antigen is not identified.

Study-level results: Several of the most significant clusters appeared linked to common viral pathogens, based on a later analysis. Follow-up analysis found HLA locus-dependent TCR association rates, highest for DRB1 and lowest for HLA-C. Sequences of the TCR beta chain were said to predict the HLA-A and HLA-B alleles of most subjects accurately.

The sequence was obtained from a girl aged 2-15 years in good health and CMV-seronegative. V usage is TRBV6-1 and J usage is TRBJ1-2, with a possible D match to TRBD1 (6 bases). The sample comprised PBMCs. The CDR3 nucleotides are TGTGCCAGCAGTGAACGGGCAGGGGCCGTCTCTTCCTATGGCTACACCTTC. Encoded protein: CASSERAGAVSSYGYTF.